This T cell receptor beta chain was sequenced for a study of type 1 regulatory T cells. Study-wide background: T-allo10 is a Tr1-enriched, alloantigen-specific CD4 T cell product made in vitro.

TCRdb reanalysed the reads using MiXCR and keeps one entry per CDR3 protein. This table has about 67,000 distinct CDR3 sequences, more than 45% appearing once. Study findings and constraints: Type 1 regulatory T cells had a more restricted TCR repertoire than non-type 1 regulatory T cells.

Concerning this clonotype itself: The antigen remains unidentified.

In germline, CDR1 is KGHSH, CDR2 LQKENI. J was trimmed by 4 bases and V by 6 bases; bases with no gene match: 14. CDR3 length equals 17 residues. This TCR came from a human donor in good health. The rearrangement uses TRBV18 and TRBJ2-1; 8 nucleotides line up with TRBD2. Sample: cultured non-Tr1 T cells, either the whole culture or a sorted T cell fraction (not recorded which). CDR3 nucleotide sequence: TGTGCCAGCTCCCTCCCCGGCGGGGGGACGTTATACAATGAGCAGTTCTTC. This codes for CASSLPGGGTLYNEQFF.